This entry lists 21 T cell receptor beta chains sequenced from one sample in a study of blood T cell repertoires in COVID-19. The repertoire was sequenced with immunoSEQ multiplex PCR; TCRdb's copy has only in-frame clones and lacks some. The sample has about 240,000 clones, 87% seen once; the top ten hold roughly 7%. Sequenced: peripheral blood. The receptors derive from a man aged 55 to 70 who had recovered from COVID-19.

The chain combines TRBV19 with TRBJ1-5; 8 nucleotides line up with TRBD1. In germline, CDR1 is LNHDA, CDR2 SQIVND (reference sequence). CDR3 size: 17 residues. V lost 5 bases and J lost 6; bases outside the gene matches: 15. The CDR3, as DNA: TGTGCCAGTAGTGCAAGGACAGGGAGCCGACCGGGTCAGCCCCAGCATTTT. Residues: CASSARTGSRPGQPQHF.

V is TRBV19 and J is TRBJ2-7; D not resolved. Trimming took off 1 base at V and 3 bases at J, with 13 bases between the two ends. CDR1 is LNHDA and CDR2 is SQIVND in the germline V gene (reference sequence). This CDR3 is 15 amino acids long. The CDR3 loop reads CASSIVPGANYEQYF. The CDR3, as DNA: TGTGCCAGTAGTATAGTCCCTGGAGCGAACTACGAGCAGTACTTC.

The chain joins TRBV4-1 to TRBJ1-5, with D maybe TRBD1 (6 bases). CDR1 and CDR2 (germline): MGHRA, YSYEKL. V was pared by 0 bases and J by 2 bases, with 11 bases between. This CDR3 has 16 residues. In DNA form, the CDR3 reads TGCGCCAGCAGCCAAGAATCACAGGGCGGCAATCAGCCCCAGCATTTT. It is translated as CASSQESQGGNQPQHF.

V is TRBV25-1 and J is TRBJ1-3; 7 bases line up with TRBD1. Trimming at V came to 10 bases and at J to 4 bases, leaving 7 bases not matched to a gene. CDR3 length equals 13 residues. Per germline, CDR1 MGHDK and CDR2 SYGVNS. CDR3 amino acids: CATLKDRGNTIYF. The CDR3 coding sequence is TGTGCCACCCTCAAGGACAGGGGAAACACCATATATTTT.

The chain employs TRBV3-1 (or the pseudogene TRBV3-2) and TRBJ1-6; D is undetermined. From germline, CDR1 is LGHDT and CDR2 YNNKEL (reference sequence). The length of the CDR3 is 17 residues. Deletions cut 4 bases from V and 4 bases from J, with 17 bases between. The CDR3 reads CASSPSKLAGYNSPLHF. For the CDR3, the DNA is TGTGCCAGCAGCCCCTCAAAGCTCGCCGGTTATAATTCACCCCTCCACTTT.

This chain connects TRBV6-1 to TRBJ2-7, with a weak D call TRBD2 (5 bases). V lost 3 bases and J 4 bases, leaving 22 bases between the germline ends. The CDR3 totals 17 residues. Germline loops: CDR1 MNHNS, CDR2 SASEGT. This CDR3 is CASSDNPTGTISYEQYF. Here the CDR3 DNA reads TGTGCCAGCAGTGATAACCCTACGGGAACGATCTCGTACGAGCAGTACTTC.

The rearrangement links TRBV12-5 to TRBJ2-3; D is uncertain. V was trimmed by 7 bases and J by 6 bases, leaving 8 bases between them. Germline values: CDR1 LGHNT, CDR2 FRNRAP. This CDR3 is 11 amino acids long. CDR3 protein: CASASVDTQYF. The CDR3 region has the DNA TGTGCTAGTGCCTCGGTGGATACGCAGTATTTT.

The chain is built from TRBV27 and TRBJ2-2, with 7 bases that match TRBD2. CDR1 and CDR2 (germline): MNHEY, SMNVEV (reference sequence). This CDR3 has 13 amino acids. J lost 7 bases, V lost 4 bases, and 3 bases had no gene match. CDR3: CASSSLADGELFF. The DNA for the CDR3 is TGTGCCAGCAGTTCCCTAGCGGACGGGGAGCTGTTTTTT.

The V call is TRBV20-1, the J call TRBJ2-6; D gene unclear. The V and J ends lost 3 bases and 0 bases respectively, with 6 bases between them. Germline CDR1 reads DFQATT; CDR2 reads SNEGSKA (reference sequence). The CDR3 spans 14 residues. The CDR3 region has the DNA TGCAGTGCTAGTCCCAGCTCTGGGGCCAACGTCCTGACTTTC. Protein product: CSASPSSGANVLTF.

The rearrangement uses TRBV5-1 and TRBJ2-3; 9 nucleotides align to TRBD1. The V gene end was trimmed by 4 bases and the J gene end by 3 bases; junction bases not matched to a gene: 9. CDR3 length: 16 residues. Germline V lookup: CDR1 SGHRS, CDR2 YFSETQ. For the CDR3, the DNA is TGCGCCAGCAGCACCCGGACAGGGGCTCAAACAGATACGCAGTATTTT. As protein: CASSTRTGAQTDTQYF.

Only one count was recorded for this clone. The chain recombines TRBV7-9 with TRBJ2-3; D might be TRBD1 (5 bases). The CDR3 consists of 15 residues. Trimming pared 3 bases from V and 2 bases from J, leaving 12 bases between. Germline assignment: CDR1 SEHNR and CDR2 FQNEAQ (reference sequence). The CDR3 reads CASSFPQADTDTQYF. CDR3 sequence (DNA): TGTGCCAGCAGCTTCCCACAGGCCGACACAGATACGCAGTATTTT.

The chain is built from TRBV20-1 and TRBJ1-2; no reliable D call. Trimming shortened V by 3 bases and J by 4 bases, and 18 bases separated the two germline ends. This CDR3 spans 15 amino acids. The germline gives CDR1 DFQATT, CDR2 SNEGSKA (reference sequence). CDR3 loop: CSASGAQSGSYGYTF. The CDR3 DNA reads as TGCAGTGCTAGTGGTGCACAGTCCGGGAGCTATGGCTACACCTTC.

The J gene is TRBJ1-6, the V gene TRBV30; TRBD1 matches at 7 bases. The germline CDR1 and CDR2 sequences are GTSNPN and SVGIG (reference sequence). The CDR3 totals 14 residues. V trimming: 8 bases; J trimming: 10 bases; junction bases outside the gene matches: 14. Written as DNA, the CDR3 is TGTGCCGCCTCGATAGACAGGGTCTACTCACCCCTCCACTTT. It yields the protein CAASIDRVYSPLHF.

The V call is TRBV19, the J call TRBJ2-7; 8 bases agree with TRBD1. CDR3 length: 19 residues. Germline V gene lookup returns CDR1 LNHDA and CDR2 SQIVND (reference sequence). V was pared by 7 bases and J by 3 bases, with 23 bases of the junction left unmatched. The CDR3 region is CASTGLSRDRSGRNYEQYF. CDR3 sequence (DNA): TGTGCCAGTACCGGCCTATCCCGGGACAGGTCAGGTAGGAACTACGAGCAGTACTTC. Based on the CDR3 plus reference TRBV19 and TRBJ2-7, the full variable domain is DGGITQSPKYLFRKEGQNVTLSCEQNLNHDAMYWYRQDPGQGLRLIYYSQIVNDFQKGDIAEGYSVSREKKESFPLTVTSAQKNPTAFYLCASTGLSRDRSGRNYEQYFGPGTRLTVT.

The chain has TRBV6-5 and TRBJ2-1; TRBD2 matches 9 bases. This CDR3 has 13 amino acids. The V gene's germline CDR1 is MNHEY and CDR2 SVGAGI. J was trimmed by 3 bases and V by 8 bases; bases with no gene match: 2. CDR3 in DNA: TGTGCCAGCGGGCGGGGGGGCTACAATGAGCAGTTCTTC. Its translation is CASGRGGYNEQFF.

This chain uses TRBV7-9 with TRBJ2-7; a weak D match, TRBD1 (6 bases). The CDR3 has 16 amino acids. Deletions cut 2 bases from V and 5 bases from J, with 19 bases between. Germline values: CDR1 SEHNR, CDR2 FQNEAQ (reference sequence). CDR3 nucleotides: TGTGCCAGCAGCTTATATCGGCCGACAGGTACTGACGAGCAGTACTTC. Translation: CASSLYRPTGTDEQYF.

In its sample, this clone was seen many times. The rearrangement links TRBV19 to TRBJ1-2; tentative D call: TRBD1 (6 bases). The CDR3 extends over 14 amino acids. The germline gives CDR1 LNHDA, CDR2 SQIVND (reference sequence). V was clipped by 7 bases and J by 1 base, with 13 bases between them. Here the CDR3 DNA reads TGTGCCAGTAATCCGGGACAACTTAACTATGGCTACACCTTC. Protein sequence: CASNPGQLNYGYTF.

The chain combines TRBV5-6 with TRBJ2-7, with 9 bases identical to TRBD2. Germline-derived CDR1 and CDR2 are SGHDT and YYEEEE. CDR3 length: 16 amino acids. V shed 2 bases, J shed 0 bases, and the junction held 6 bases outside the gene matches. The CDR3: CASSLGGRGGSYEQYV. The CDR3 DNA reads TGTGCCAGCAGCTTAGGCGGGCGGGGGGGCTCCTACGAGCAGTACGTC.

This chain links TRBV10-3 with TRBJ1-4; 12 bases map to TRBD1. From germline, CDR1 is ENHRY and CDR2 SYGVKD. The CDR3 covers 15 residues. The trim removed 11 bases at V and 8 bases at J, leaving 12 bases unmatched. The CDR3 DNA sequence: TGTGCCTCCAGTAGATCGGGACAGGGGGCGGAAAAACTGTTTTTT. Its translation is CASSRSGQGAEKLFF.

This chain connects TRBV29-1 to TRBJ1-2; 9 bases agree with TRBD1. V trimming: 4 bases; J trimming: 3 bases; junction bases outside the gene matches: 6. CDR1 and CDR2 from the germline V gene are SQVTM and ANQGSEA. This CDR3 has 14 amino acids. The CDR3 DNA follows: TGCAGCGTTGCCCCTGGGACAGGGTACTATGGCTACACCTTC. Its translation: CSVAPGTGYYGYTF.

The CDR3 coding sequence is TGTGCCAGCACCAAGGGGACAGGGGAATCTTCACCCCTCCACTTT. Protein sequence: CASTKGTGESSPLHF. V and J are TRBV6-5 and TRBJ1-6; 10 positions match TRBD1. J gave up 9 bases and V 7 bases, and 9 bases lay outside the gene matches. The germline V gene has CDR1 MNHEY and CDR2 SVGAGI. This CDR3 has 15 amino acids.